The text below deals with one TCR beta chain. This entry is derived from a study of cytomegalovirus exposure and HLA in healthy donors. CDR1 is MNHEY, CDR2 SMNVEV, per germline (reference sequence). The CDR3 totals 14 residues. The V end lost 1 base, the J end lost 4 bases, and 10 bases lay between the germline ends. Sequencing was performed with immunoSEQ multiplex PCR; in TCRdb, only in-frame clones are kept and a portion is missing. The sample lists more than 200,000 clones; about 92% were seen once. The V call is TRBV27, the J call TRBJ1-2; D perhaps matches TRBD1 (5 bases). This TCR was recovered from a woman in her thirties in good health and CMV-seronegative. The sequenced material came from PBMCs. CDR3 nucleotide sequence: TGTGCCAGCAGTTTATTGGGGACGGGCTATGGCTACACCTTC. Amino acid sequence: CASSLLGTGYGYTF.